The 3 T cell receptor beta chains below come from one sample, sequenced in a study of technical replicates of blood from a few donors. Here immunoSEQ multiplex PCR was the method, and the copy in TCRdb shows in-frame clones only, minus some. This repertoire shows around 93,000 clones, roughly 94% found once; its top ten account for less than 0.35%. Specimen: T cells isolated from PBMCs. The receptors here all came from a human donor in good health.

V usage is TRBV11-2 and J usage is TRBJ2-3, with D tentatively TRBD2 (6 bases). From germline, CDR1 is SGHAT and CDR2 FQNNGV. Trimming pared 1 base from V and 3 bases from J, leaving 14 bases between. The length of the CDR3 is 16 residues. The CDR3 DNA is TGTGCCAGCAGCTTAGGTGGCGGGATGGGTACAGATACGCAGTATTTT. The encoded protein is CASSLGGGMGTDTQYF.

The V and J genes are TRBV19 and TRBJ1-2, with D uncertain. This CDR3 has 14 amino acids. V lost 5 bases, J lost 8 bases, and 18 bases lay in between. From germline, CDR1 is LNHDA and CDR2 SQIVND (reference sequence). The CDR3 sequence is CASSSWTEPGGYTF. The CDR3 DNA follows: TGTGCCAGTAGTTCTTGGACTGAACCAGGCGGCTACACCTTC. The variable domain in full, completed from reference TRBV19 and TRBJ1-2, reads DGGITQSPKYLFRKEGQNVTLSCEQNLNHDAMYWYRQDPGQGLRLIYYSQIVNDFQKGDIAEGYSVSREKKESFPLTVTSAQKNPTAFYLCASSSWTEPGGYTFGSGTRLTVV.

The V and J genes are TRBV19 and TRBJ1-2; D is ambiguous. The CDR3 is made up of 12 amino acids. V dropped 6 bases and J dropped 8 bases, with 13 bases sitting between them. Germline loops: CDR1 LNHDA, CDR2 SQIVND (reference sequence). The CDR3 protein is CASSSDGGGYTF. Written as DNA, the CDR3 is TGTGCCAGTAGCAGTGATGGTGGCGGCTACACCTTC.